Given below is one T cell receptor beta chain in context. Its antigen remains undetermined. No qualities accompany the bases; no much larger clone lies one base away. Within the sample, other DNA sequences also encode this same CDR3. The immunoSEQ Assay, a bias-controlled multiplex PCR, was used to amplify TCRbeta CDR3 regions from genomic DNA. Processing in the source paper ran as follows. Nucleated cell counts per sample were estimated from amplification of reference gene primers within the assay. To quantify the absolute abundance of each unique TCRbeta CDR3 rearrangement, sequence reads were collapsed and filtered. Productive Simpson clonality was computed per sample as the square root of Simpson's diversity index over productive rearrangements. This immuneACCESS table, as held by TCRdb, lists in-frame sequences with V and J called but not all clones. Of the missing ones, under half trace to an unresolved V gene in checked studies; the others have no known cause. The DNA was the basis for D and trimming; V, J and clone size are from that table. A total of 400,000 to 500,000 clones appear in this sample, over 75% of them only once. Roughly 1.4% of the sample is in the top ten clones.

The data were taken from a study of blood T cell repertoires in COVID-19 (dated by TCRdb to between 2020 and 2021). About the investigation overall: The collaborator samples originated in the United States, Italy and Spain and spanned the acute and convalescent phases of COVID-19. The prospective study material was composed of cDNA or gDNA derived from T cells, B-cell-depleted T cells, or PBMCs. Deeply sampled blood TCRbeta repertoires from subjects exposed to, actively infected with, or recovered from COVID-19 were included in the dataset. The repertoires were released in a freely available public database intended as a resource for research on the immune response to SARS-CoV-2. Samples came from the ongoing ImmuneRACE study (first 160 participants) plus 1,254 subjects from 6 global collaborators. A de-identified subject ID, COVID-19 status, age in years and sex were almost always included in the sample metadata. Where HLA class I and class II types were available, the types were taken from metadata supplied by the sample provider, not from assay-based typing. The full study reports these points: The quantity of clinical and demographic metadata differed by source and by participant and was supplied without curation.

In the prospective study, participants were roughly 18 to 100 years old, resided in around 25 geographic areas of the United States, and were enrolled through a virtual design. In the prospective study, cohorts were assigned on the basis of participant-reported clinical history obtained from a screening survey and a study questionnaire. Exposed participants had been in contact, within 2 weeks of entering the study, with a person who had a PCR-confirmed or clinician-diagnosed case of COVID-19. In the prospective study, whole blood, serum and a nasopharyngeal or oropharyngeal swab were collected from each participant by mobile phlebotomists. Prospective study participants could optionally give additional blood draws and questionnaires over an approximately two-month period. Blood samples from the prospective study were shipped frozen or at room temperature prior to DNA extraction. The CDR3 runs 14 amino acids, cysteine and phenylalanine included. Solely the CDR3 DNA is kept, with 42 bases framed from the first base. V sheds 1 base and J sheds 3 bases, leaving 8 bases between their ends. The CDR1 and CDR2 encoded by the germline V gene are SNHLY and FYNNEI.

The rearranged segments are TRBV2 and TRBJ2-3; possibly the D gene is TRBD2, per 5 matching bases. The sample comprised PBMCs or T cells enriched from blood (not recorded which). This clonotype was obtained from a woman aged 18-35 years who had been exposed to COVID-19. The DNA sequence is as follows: TGTGCCAGCAGTGAAGGACTATTAACAGATACGCAGTATTTT. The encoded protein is CASSEGLLTDTQYF.